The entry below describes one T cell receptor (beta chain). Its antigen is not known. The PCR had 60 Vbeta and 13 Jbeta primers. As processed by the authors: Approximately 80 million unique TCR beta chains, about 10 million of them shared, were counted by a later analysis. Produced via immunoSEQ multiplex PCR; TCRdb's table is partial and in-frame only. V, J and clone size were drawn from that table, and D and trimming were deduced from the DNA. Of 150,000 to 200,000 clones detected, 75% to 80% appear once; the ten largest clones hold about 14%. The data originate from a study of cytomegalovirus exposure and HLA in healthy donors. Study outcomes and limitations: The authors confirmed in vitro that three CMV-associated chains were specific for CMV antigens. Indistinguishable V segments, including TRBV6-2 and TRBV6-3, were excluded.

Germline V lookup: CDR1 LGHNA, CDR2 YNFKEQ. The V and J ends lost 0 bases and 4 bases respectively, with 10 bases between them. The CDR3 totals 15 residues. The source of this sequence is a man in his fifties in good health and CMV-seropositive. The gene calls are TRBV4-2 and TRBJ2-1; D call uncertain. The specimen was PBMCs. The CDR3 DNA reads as TGTGCCAGCAGCCAAGATTCTCAGGTTTACAATGAGCAGTTCTTC. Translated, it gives CASSQDSQVYNEQFF.